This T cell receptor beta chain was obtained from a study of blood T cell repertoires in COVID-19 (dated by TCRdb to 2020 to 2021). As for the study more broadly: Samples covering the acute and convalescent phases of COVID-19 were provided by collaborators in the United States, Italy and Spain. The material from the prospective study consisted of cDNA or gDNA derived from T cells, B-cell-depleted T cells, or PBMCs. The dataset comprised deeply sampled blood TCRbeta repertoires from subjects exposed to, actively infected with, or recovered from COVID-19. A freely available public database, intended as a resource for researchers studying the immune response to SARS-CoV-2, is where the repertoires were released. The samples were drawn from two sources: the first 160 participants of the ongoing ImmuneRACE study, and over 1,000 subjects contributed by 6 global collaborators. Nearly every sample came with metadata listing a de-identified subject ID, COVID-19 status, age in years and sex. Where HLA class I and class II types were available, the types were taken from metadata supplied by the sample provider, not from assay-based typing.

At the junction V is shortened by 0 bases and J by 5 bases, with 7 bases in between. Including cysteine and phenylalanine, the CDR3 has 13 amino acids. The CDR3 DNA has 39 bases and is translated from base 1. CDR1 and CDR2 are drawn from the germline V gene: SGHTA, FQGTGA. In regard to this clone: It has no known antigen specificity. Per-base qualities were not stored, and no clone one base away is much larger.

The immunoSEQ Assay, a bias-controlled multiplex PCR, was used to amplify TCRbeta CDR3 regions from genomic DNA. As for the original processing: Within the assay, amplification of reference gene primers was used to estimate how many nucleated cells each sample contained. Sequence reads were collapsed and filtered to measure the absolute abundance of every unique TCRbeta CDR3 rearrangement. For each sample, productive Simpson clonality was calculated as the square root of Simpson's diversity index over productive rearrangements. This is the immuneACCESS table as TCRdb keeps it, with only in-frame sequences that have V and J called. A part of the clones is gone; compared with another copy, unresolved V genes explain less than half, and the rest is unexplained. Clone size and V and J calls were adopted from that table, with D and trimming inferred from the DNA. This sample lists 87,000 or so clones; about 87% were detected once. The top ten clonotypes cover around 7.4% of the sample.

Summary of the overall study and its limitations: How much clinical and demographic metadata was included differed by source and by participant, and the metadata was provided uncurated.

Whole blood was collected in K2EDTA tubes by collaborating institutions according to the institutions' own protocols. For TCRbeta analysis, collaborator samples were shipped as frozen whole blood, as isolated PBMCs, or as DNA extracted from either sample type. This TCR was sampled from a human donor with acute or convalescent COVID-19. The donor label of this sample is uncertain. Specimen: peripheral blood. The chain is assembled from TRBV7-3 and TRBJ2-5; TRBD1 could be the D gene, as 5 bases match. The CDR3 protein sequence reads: CASSLTRAETQYF. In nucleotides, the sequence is TGTGCCAGCAGCTTAACCAGGGCGGAGACCCAGTACTTC.